The present T cell receptor (beta chain) was sequenced within a study of blood T cell repertoires in COVID-19. For the study at large: Acute and convalescent COVID-19 specimens originated in the United States, Italy and Spain. PBMCs, B-cell-depleted T cells, or T cells were the source of the cDNA or gDNA that made up the material.

The authors' processing: Reference gene primer amplification gave estimated nucleated cell counts. Using immunoSEQ multiplex PCR, the repertoire was profiled, and TCRdb retains in-frame clones only, with some absent. The V and J calls and clone size are taken from that table; D and trimming were inferred from the DNA. The sample lists around 310,000 clones, approximately 92% occurring once. The V end lost 6 bases, the J end lost 2 bases, and 10 bases lay between the germline ends. This CDR3 has 13 residues. The germline V gene encodes CDR1 WSHSY and CDR2 SAAADI. The Seattle patients, enrolled during active infection, were followed longitudinally.

Sequenced input: peripheral blood. This TCR was sampled from a woman aged 25-40 years with COVID-19, enrolled during active disease. The V and J genes are TRBV10-2 and TRBJ1-2; D uncertain. In DNA form, the CDR3 reads TGCGCCAGCAGCTGGGAGTCCAACTATGGCTACACCTTC. It codes for CASSWESNYGYTF.